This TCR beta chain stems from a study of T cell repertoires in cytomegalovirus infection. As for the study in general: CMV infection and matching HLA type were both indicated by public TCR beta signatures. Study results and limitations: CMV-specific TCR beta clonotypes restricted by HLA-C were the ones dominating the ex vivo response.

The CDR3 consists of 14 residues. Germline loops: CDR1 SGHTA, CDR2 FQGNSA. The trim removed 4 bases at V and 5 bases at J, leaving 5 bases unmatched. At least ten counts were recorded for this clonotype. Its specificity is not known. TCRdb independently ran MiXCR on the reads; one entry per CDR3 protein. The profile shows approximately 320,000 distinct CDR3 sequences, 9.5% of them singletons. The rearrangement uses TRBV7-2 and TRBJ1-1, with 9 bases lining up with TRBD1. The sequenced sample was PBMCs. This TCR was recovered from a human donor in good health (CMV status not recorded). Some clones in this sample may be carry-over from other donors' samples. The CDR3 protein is CASSSGTGWTEAFF. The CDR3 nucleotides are TGTGCCAGCAGCTCAGGGACAGGGTGGACTGAAGCTTTCTTT.